This T cell receptor (beta chain) was obtained from a study of T cells after yellow fever vaccination. Germline V gene data show CDR1 as SGHVS and CDR2 as FQNEAQ. Between the trimmed V and J ends, which lost 5 bases and 4 bases, there was a span of 15 bases. This CDR3 comprises 14 residues. This clonotype was picked up many times. The antigen is unknown. A 5'RACE template-switching step, the method used to make TCR cDNA, added a universal primer site and UMIs. TCRdb itself ran the 5' RACE reads through MiXCR, one entry per CDR3 protein. The sample consists of 300,000 or so distinct CDR3 sequences, approximately 4% of them appearing once. Study observations and caveats: Re-detected after boosting: most primary clones, around 96% of CD4 and less than 90% of CD8. Sorted repertoires could include abundant contaminating clonotypes from bulk cells.

The receptor's source is a man aged 18 to 29 who received the YFV17D yellow fever vaccine. Sequencing used PBMCs, obtained 5 days after the yellow fever booster vaccination. V usage is TRBV7-8 and J usage is TRBJ2-7; D is possibly TRBD1 (5 bases). The CDR3 sequence is CASSRTGPGYEQYF. The CDR3 nucleotides read TGTGCCAGCAGCCGTACAGGCCCCGGTTACGAGCAGTACTTC.